This T cell receptor beta chain was found in a study of persistence of HIV-infected CD4 T cells. Study-level background: Suppressive ART had lasted a median of approximately 8 years.

Cells were stimulated with overlapping HIV-1 Gag 15-mer peptides. CD40L-negative CD69-negative CD45RO-high memory CD4+ T cells were sorted as populations depleted of antigen-responding cells. Undetectable plasma HIV-1 RNA below 50 copies/mL lasted at least 4 years. This clone was counted a single time. As yet, its antigen is unknown. Overall study findings and caveats: TCRbeta richness was lower in CMV- and Gag-responding cells than in anti-CD3/anti-CD28-responding cells.

Sequencing used immunoSEQ version 4 in survey mode. Assay used: immunoSEQ multiplex PCR; TCRdb lists only in-frame clones, some missing. The repertoire holds about 60,000 clones, with roughly 75% as singletons. There are 16 residues in the CDR3. The V end lost 7 bases, the J end lost 0 bases, and 16 bases lay between the germline ends. Germline V gene lookup returns CDR1 WNHNN and CDR2 SYGVQD (reference sequence). The sequencing used CD4+ T cells sorted from PBMCs after approximately 20-hour stimulation, collected from a patient who received antiretroviral therapy. The chain couples TRBV10-1 to TRBJ2-1; either TRBD1 or TRBD2 may supply D (6 bases each). This clonotype was sampled from an adult man with HIV who was CMV-seropositive. For the CDR3, the DNA is TGCGCCAGCATTACTTACAGGGACTGCTCCTACAATGAGCAGTTCTTC. Encoded protein: CASITYRDCSYNEQFF.